Listed here are 30 T cell receptor beta chains from one sample, sequenced in a study of immune evolution from preneoplasia to lung adenocarcinoma. Profiling relied on immunoSEQ multiplex PCR, and the TCRdb table lists in-frame clones only, not all of them. Of some 4,000 clones listed, less than 85% are singletons. Material for sequencing was FFPE invasive lung adenocarcinoma tissue. Receptors originate from a person in their forties or fifties with lung adenocarcinoma. Some clones in this sample may be carry-over from other donors' samples.

This sequence joins TRBV29-1 and TRBJ2-7; perhaps TRBD2 as D (5 bases). There are 12 residues in the CDR3. Germline values: CDR1 SQVTM, CDR2 ANQGSEA. The V gene lost 8 bases and the J gene lost 4 bases, with 15 bases spanning the gap. CDR3 bases: TGCAGCTTCCGCCTCGGGAATTACGAGCAGTACTTC. Residues: CSFRLGNYEQYF.

This clone was seen a handful of times. V usage is TRBV18 and J usage is TRBJ2-2; 7 nucleotides agree with TRBD1. The V gene's germline CDR1 is KGHSH and CDR2 LQKENI. This CDR3 has 13 residues. Losses at the gene ends were 6 bases for V and 11 bases for J; bases not matched to a gene: 9. The CDR3 nucleotides read TGTGCCAGCTCGGAAACAGGGGTCGGAGAGCTGTTTTTT. The encoded protein is CASSETGVGELFF.

The rearrangement joins TRBV7-4 to TRBJ2-7; D possibly corresponds to TRBD2 (6 bases). This CDR3 spans 14 amino acids. From germline, CDR1 is SGHVT and CDR2 SQSDAQ. V was shortened by 1 base and J by 0 bases, with 7 bases between the two germline ends. CDR3 sequence reads: CASSLEEGSYEQYF. Here the CDR3 DNA reads TGTGCCAGCAGCTTAGAGGAGGGCTCCTACGAGCAGTACTTC.

This chain uses TRBV6-4 with TRBJ1-5; the match to TRBD1 covers 8 bases. CDR3 length: 13 amino acids. The junction had 2 bases not matched to a gene; V was cut back by 0 bases and J by 10 bases. CDR1 and CDR2 from the germline V gene are MRHNA and SNTAGT. CDR3 coding DNA: TGTGCCAGCAGTGACTCGGACAGGGCTCCCCAGCATTTT. Encoded protein: CASSDSDRAPQHF.

This clone has just a few counts. This chain connects TRBV7-3 to TRBJ2-1, with 7 nucleotides matching TRBD2. Germline V gene sequence: CDR1 SGHTA, CDR2 FQGTGA. The length of the CDR3 is 14 residues. The V gene end was trimmed by 5 bases and the J gene end by 7 bases; junction bases not matched to a gene: 8. In nucleotides, the CDR3 is TGTGCCAGCAGCCTCACCACTAGCGAAAATGAGCAGTTCTTC. Translated: CASSLTTSENEQFF. The variable domain in full, with the rest retrieved from reference TRBV7-3 and TRBJ2-1, is GAGVSQTPSNKVTEKGKYVELRCDPISGHTALYWYRQSLGQGPEFLIYFQGTGAADDSGLPNDRFFAVRPEGSVSTLKIQRTERGDSAVYLCASSLTTSENEQFFGPGTRLTVL.

The chain links TRBV11-3 to TRBJ2-1; weak D call: TRBD1 (5 bases). V lost 7 bases to trimming and J lost 2 bases, with 18 bases between them. CDR3 length equals 16 residues. Germline CDR1 SGHNT, CDR2 YENEEA. The CDR3 sequence: CASTTVWGGTYNEQFF. The CDR3 bases are TGTGCCAGCACCACAGTATGGGGCGGCACCTACAATGAGCAGTTCTTC.

The chain is built from TRBV5-6 and TRBJ2-5; 7 positions match TRBD1. The V gene end was trimmed by 4 bases and the J gene end by 13 bases; junction bases not matched to a gene: 16. CDR1 is SGHDT, CDR2 YYEEEE, per germline. This CDR3 has 14 amino acids. The CDR3 bases are TGTGCCAGCAGCAAGCTGACACAGGGGCGATTAGGGTACTTC. It yields the protein CASSKLTQGRLGYF.

This clone came up a few times. This chain links TRBV10-3 with TRBJ2-7; 7 bases line up with TRBD1. Germline-derived CDR1 and CDR2 are ENHRY and SYGVKD. V lost 4 bases and J lost 3; bases outside the gene matches: 12. The CDR3 consists of 16 residues. The CDR3 is CAISVVDRPNYYEQYF. DNA of the CDR3: TGTGCCATCAGTGTGGTGGACAGGCCCAACTACTACGAGCAGTACTTC.

This rearrangement joins TRBV27 to TRBJ2-7, with 8 bases aligning to TRBD1. CDR3 length equals 16 residues. In germline, CDR1 is MNHEY, CDR2 SMNVEV (reference sequence). With 2 bases clipped from V and 6 bases from J, the junction kept 12 bases outside the gene matches. The CDR3 protein is CASSLTPGGTGGEQYF. DNA of the CDR3: TGTGCCAGCAGTTTAACCCCCGGGGGAACAGGGGGCGAGCAGTACTTC.

The V gene is TRBV19, the J gene TRBJ2-1; 11 nucleotides align to TRBD2. The V gene's germline CDR1 is LNHDA and CDR2 SQIVND (reference sequence). The CDR3 covers 17 residues. V lost 1 base and J lost 4; bases outside the gene matches: 6. CDR3 amino acids: CASSIGTSGHSYNEQFF. CDR3 nucleotide sequence: TGTGCCAGTAGTATAGGGACTAGCGGGCACTCGTACAATGAGCAGTTCTTC.

The rearrangement links TRBV4-1 to TRBJ2-6, with D tentatively TRBD2 (5 bases). V gave up 0 bases and J gave up 0 bases, with 12 bases separating them. This CDR3 is built from 18 residues. Germline-derived CDR1 and CDR2 are MGHRA and YSYEKL. The CDR3 nucleotides read TGCGCCAGCAGCCAAGATGACATGAGGGCCTCTGGGGCCAACGTCCTGACTTTC. Translated: CASSQDDMRASGANVLTF.

The chain uses TRBV5-8 and TRBJ2-5; the D gene is possibly TRBD1 (5 bases). The CDR3 covers 13 residues. Germline CDR1 reads SGHTS; CDR2 reads YDEGEE. Trimming cost V 3 bases and J 7 bases, with 13 bases left between them. In nucleotides, the CDR3 is TGTGCCAGCAGCTCGCTGACCCAGGGGACCCAGTACTTC. It yields the protein CASSSLTQGTQYF.

This clone was seen a handful of times. The V and J genes are TRBV19 and TRBJ1-2; D uncertain. The CDR3 sequence is 13 residues long. Germline CDR1 and CDR2: LNHDA and SQIVND (reference sequence). V gave up 5 bases and J gave up 3 bases, with 10 bases separating them. DNA of the CDR3: TGTGCCAGTAGTTGGGCGCCGGACTATGGCTACACCTTC. Encoded protein: CASSWAPDYGYTF.

The gene calls are TRBV5-4 and TRBJ2-3, with D perhaps matching TRBD2 (5 bases). V lost 0 bases to trimming and J lost 4 bases, with 15 bases between them. CDR1 is SGHNT and CDR2 is YYREEE in the germline V gene (reference sequence). This CDR3 has 16 amino acids. CDR3 DNA: TGTGCCAGCAGCTTGGGGGTCGTTAGGCGGGCAGATACGCAGTATTTT. As protein: CASSLGVVRRADTQYF.

V is TRBV30 and J is TRBJ1-5; D uncertain. V lost 0 bases and J lost 2, with 5 bases in between. This CDR3 has 13 amino acids. Looked up from germline, CDR1 is GTSNPN and CDR2 is SVGIG (reference sequence). CDR3: CAWSVRGNQPQHF. The CDR3 coding sequence is TGTGCCTGGAGTGTGCGTGGCAATCAGCCCCAGCATTTT.

The chain couples TRBV27 to TRBJ2-2; D possibly uses TRBD1 or TRBD2 (5 bases each). The germline V gene has CDR1 MNHEY and CDR2 SMNVEV (reference sequence). Trimming removed 8 bases from V and 8 bases from J, with 15 bases in between. This CDR3 is built from 13 residues. CDR3 region: CASSGTPGGELFF. The CDR3 nucleotides are TGTGCCAGCTCGGGGACCCCAGGAGGGGAGCTGTTTTTT.

V usage is TRBV30 and J usage is TRBJ2-1; maybe TRBD2 (6 bases). CDR1 is GTSNPN and CDR2 is SVGIG in the germline V gene (reference sequence). The V and J ends lost 4 bases and 0 bases respectively, with 16 bases between them. The CDR3 is 16 amino acids. The CDR3: CAWIPPVAASYNEQFF. CDR3 in DNA: TGTGCCTGGATACCCCCAGTAGCGGCCTCCTACAATGAGCAGTTCTTC.

The chain recombines TRBV5-5 with TRBJ1-4, with 7 bases lining up with TRBD1. J was trimmed by 5 bases and V by 5 bases; bases with no gene match: 9. Germline V gene lookup returns CDR1 SGHKS and CDR2 YYEKEE (reference sequence). The CDR3 has 15 amino acids. The CDR3 spells CASRDWTGRNEKLFF. The DNA of the CDR3 is TGTGCCAGCAGAGACTGGACAGGCCGGAATGAAAAACTGTTTTTT.

This chain links TRBV6-6 with TRBJ2-5, with D perhaps matching TRBD2 (6 bases). CDR1 and CDR2 from the germline V gene are MNHNY and SVGAGI (reference sequence). This CDR3 contains 14 residues. The V end was cut by 6 bases, the J end by 4 bases, with 15 bases between. As DNA, the CDR3 is TGTGCCAGCAGCCGCGGGGCCCTGGCAGAGACCCAGTACTTC. Translated, it gives CASSRGALAETQYF.

The chain carries TRBV7-2 and TRBJ2-7, with 9 bases lining up with TRBD1. The V segment lost 4 bases and the J segment 8 bases; nucleotides outside the gene matches: 21. Germline lookup yields CDR1 SGHTA and CDR2 FQGNSA. The CDR3 runs 18 residues. DNA for the CDR3: TGTGCCAGCAGCTCCTCCCGGACTCCGGGACAGGGTTGGGCGAAGCAGTACTTC. This gives the protein CASSSSRTPGQGWAKQYF.

This chain joins TRBV18 and TRBJ2-4; TRBD1 matches 7 bases. Per germline, CDR1 KGHSH and CDR2 LQKENI. This CDR3 has 15 residues. The V and J ends lost 0 bases and 6 bases, in that order; junction bases with no gene match: 5. The CDR3 bases are TGTGCCAGCTCACCACCTGGGACAGCCTCAAACATTCAGTACTTC. Amino acid sequence: CASSPPGTASNIQYF. The whole variable domain, remainder taken from reference TRBV18 and TRBJ2-4, is NAGVMQNPRHLVRRRGQEARLRCSPMKGHSHVYWYRQLPEEGLKFMVYLQKENIIDESGMPKERFSAEFPKEGPSILRIQQVVRGDSAAYFCASSPPGTASNIQYFGAGTRLSVL.

The V and J genes are TRBV5-6 and TRBJ2-5; maybe TRBD2 (5 bases). The ends were cut back, 4 bases at V and 7 bases at J, with 23 bases in the middle. CDR1 is SGHDT, CDR2 YYEEEE, per germline. This CDR3 contains 16 residues. The CDR3 nucleotides read TGTGCCAGCAGCATAACCCGGACTCTGACTACTAGGACCCAGTACTTC. Translated, it gives CASSITRTLTTRTQYF.

This clone has only one observation. This rearrangement joins TRBV2 to TRBJ2-7; 13 bases map to TRBD2. The CDR3 is 15 residues long. V dropped 6 bases and J dropped 3; count of bases not matched to a gene: 5. CDR1 is SNHLY, CDR2 FYNNEI, per germline. The DNA for the CDR3 is TGTGCCAGCAGCTTCACTAGCGGGAGGGGCTACGAGCAGTACTTC. Translating it yields CASSFTSGRGYEQYF.

The chain recombines TRBV29-1 with TRBJ2-7, with D unclear. Trimming took 4 bases from V and 1 from J, leaving 14 bases between them. This CDR3 is 14 amino acids long. The germline gives CDR1 SQVTM, CDR2 ANQGSEA. CDR3 in DNA: TGCAGCGTTGTTAGAATGGCGTCGTCCTACGAGCAGTACTTC. Its protein product is CSVVRMASSYEQYF.

The V call is TRBV5-4, the J call TRBJ1-1; D is perhaps TRBD1 (6 bases). The CDR3 is 12 amino acids. Trimming stripped 3 bases from V and 3 bases from J, with 6 bases between. Germline CDR1 SGHNT, CDR2 YYREEE (reference sequence). CDR3 protein: CASSYRDTEAFF. CDR3 sequence (DNA): TGTGCCAGCAGCTACAGGGACACTGAAGCTTTCTTT.

The chain combines TRBV5-1 with TRBJ1-4, with D unresolved. CDR3 size: 13 residues. The V gene's germline CDR1 is SGHRS and CDR2 YFSETQ. Trimming took 4 bases from V and 4 from J, leaving 8 bases between them. The CDR3 DNA reads as TGCGCCAGCAGCGTCAGAGTTAATGAAAAACTGTTTTTT. This sequence encodes CASSVRVNEKLFF. The full variable domain, its missing parts supplied by reference TRBV5-1 and TRBJ1-4, is KAGVTQTPRYLIKTRGQQVTLSCSPISGHRSVSWYQQTPGQGLQFLFEYFSETQRNKGNFPGRFSGRQFSNSRSEMNVSTLELGDSALYLCASSVRVNEKLFFGSGTQLSVL.

This chain uses TRBV27 with TRBJ1-6, with D maybe TRBD1 (5 bases). The CDR3 extends over 16 amino acids. V was pared by 3 bases and J by 6 bases, with 15 bases between. CDR1 and CDR2 (germline): MNHEY, SMNVEV (reference sequence). This CDR3 reads CASSFRQPNLNSPLHF. CDR3 DNA: TGTGCCAGCAGTTTCCGACAGCCAAATCTTAATTCACCCCTCCACTTT.

The chain is built from TRBV25-1 and TRBJ2-3; TRBD1 agrees at 7 bases. CDR1 and CDR2 (germline): MGHDK, SYGVNS. V gave up 1 base and J gave up 4 bases; unmatched junction bases: 8. The CDR3 spans 16 residues. The CDR3 DNA sequence: TGTGCCAGCAGTGAATCAACAGGGGTTGGGGCAGATACGCAGTATTTT. It translates to CASSESTGVGADTQYF.

V usage is TRBV4-3 and J usage is TRBJ1-4; D call uncertain. This CDR3 comprises 15 residues. CDR1 and CDR2 (germline): LGHNA, YSLEER. V lost 3 bases and J 0 bases, leaving 8 bases between the germline ends. CDR3 DNA: TGCGCCAGCAGCCAGCATGATGCAACTAATGAAAAACTGTTTTTT. It is translated as CASSQHDATNEKLFF.

The genes are TRBV27 and TRBJ1-5; D unclear. Germline CDR1 MNHEY, CDR2 SMNVEV (reference sequence). The CDR3 length is 13 residues. V lost 5 bases, J lost 8 bases, and 13 bases lay in between. The CDR3 here is CASSPIREEPQHF. The CDR3 coding sequence is TGTGCCAGCAGTCCCATACGCGAGGAGCCCCAGCATTTT.